Listed below are T cell receptor beta chains from one sample, sequenced in a study of beta chain features in type 1 diabetes. Produced via immunoSEQ multiplex PCR; TCRdb's table is partial and in-frame only. Among under 300,000 clones listed, about 8.5% were seen once. The specimen was central memory CD4+ T cells from blood. The receptors originated from a woman aged 18-35 years in good health. Each CDR3 is given with its conserved first and last residue. The D gene is left open where the match is weak. The size entry is marked missing in some rows and otherwise reads once, few, many or a size class.

CDR3 length: 14
clone size: many
V gene: TRBV13
J gene: TRBJ1-6
D gene: -
CDR3 DNA: TGTGCCAGCAGCGTCCTGACAGGCGATTCACCCCTCCACTTT
CDR3 protein: CASSVLTGDSPLHF

CDR3 length: 15
clone size: few
V gene: TRBV15
J gene: TRBJ1-2
D gene: TRBD1
CDR3 DNA: TGTGCCACCAGCAGAGACCGACAGGGTTTCTATGGCTACACCTTC
CDR3 protein: CATSRDRQGFYGYTF

CDR3 length: 15
clone size: -
V gene: TRBV7-2
J gene: TRBJ2-1
D gene: -
CDR3 DNA: TGCGCCAGCAGCCGGGGGGCAGTCTCCTACAATGAGCAGTTCTTC
CDR3 protein: CASSRGAVSYNEQFF

CDR3 length: 13
clone size: -
V gene: TRBV5-6
J gene: TRBJ2-7
D gene: -
CDR3 DNA: TGTGCCAGCAGCTTGTGGCTTAACTACGAGCAGTACTTC
CDR3 protein: CASSLWLNYEQYF

CDR3 length: 15
clone size: -
V gene: TRBV4-3
J gene: TRBJ1-5
D gene: -
CDR3 DNA: TGCGCCAGCAGCCGGGACGGTTTTCGAAATCAGCCCCAGCATTTT
CDR3 protein: CASSRDGFRNQPQHF

CDR3 length: 15
clone size: few
V gene: TRBV18
J gene: TRBJ1-1
D gene: TRBD1
CDR3 DNA: TGTGCCAGCTCACCACTGACAGGGGATCAATCTGAAGCTTTCTTT
CDR3 protein: CASSPLTGDQSEAFF

CDR3 length: 12
clone size: once
V gene: TRBV5-6
J gene: TRBJ2-5
D gene: -
CDR3 DNA: TGTGCCAGCAGCCCCCTTAGAGAGACCCAGTACTTC
CDR3 protein: CASSPLRETQYF

CDR3 length: 14
clone size: many
V gene: TRBV15
J gene: TRBJ1-2
D gene: -
CDR3 DNA: TGTGCCACCAGCAAAAGGACGGATAACTATGGCTACACCTTC
CDR3 protein: CATSKRTDNYGYTF

CDR3 length: 14
clone size: -
V gene: TRBV5-1
J gene: TRBJ2-5
D gene: -
CDR3 DNA: TGCGCCAGCAGCTTGGAGGGATCGCGGGAGACCCAGTACTTC
CDR3 protein: CASSLEGSRETQYF

CDR3 length: 16
clone size: many
V gene: TRBV18
J gene: TRBJ2-1
D gene: TRBD2
CDR3 DNA: TGTGCCAGCTCACCATTGGCTAGCGGGGTCGGGCAGGAGCAGTTCTTC
CDR3 protein: CASSPLASGVGQEQFF

CDR3 length: 15
clone size: few
V gene: TRBV2
J gene: TRBJ2-5
D gene: TRBD2
CDR3 DNA: TGTGCCAGCAGTGGGGGACTAGGCCTTCAAGAGACCCAGTACTTC
CDR3 protein: CASSGGLGLQETQYF

CDR3 length: 15
clone size: -
V gene: TRBV7-3
J gene: TRBJ1-1
D gene: TRBD1
CDR3 DNA: TGTGCCAGCAGCTTAACGGGGACAGCGGGAGGTGAAGCTTTCTTT
CDR3 protein: CASSLTGTAGGEAFF

CDR3 length: 14
clone size: many
V gene: TRBV7-9
J gene: TRBJ1-1
D gene: -
CDR3 DNA: TGTGCCAGCAGCAAGGACAGACTGAACACTGAAGCTTTCTTT
CDR3 protein: CASSKDRLNTEAFF

CDR3 length: 15
clone size: few
V gene: TRBV18
J gene: TRBJ2-1
D gene: TRBD2
CDR3 DNA: TGTGCCAGCTCACCAAGGACTAGCGCATACAATGAGCAGTTCTTC
CDR3 protein: CASSPRTSAYNEQFF

CDR3 length: 15
clone size: few
V gene: TRBV4-2
J gene: TRBJ1-5
D gene: -
CDR3 DNA: TGTGCCAGCAGCCCTCAGAGGAATAGCAATCAGCCCCAGCATTTT
CDR3 protein: CASSPQRNSNQPQHF

CDR3 length: 14
clone size: -
V gene: TRBV5-4
J gene: TRBJ1-2
D gene: -
CDR3 DNA: TGTGCCAGCAGCTTGGGGGCAGGGGCGGAGGGCTACACCTTC
CDR3 protein: CASSLGAGAEGYTF

CDR3 length: 14
clone size: few
V gene: TRBV5-1
J gene: TRBJ2-5
D gene: -
CDR3 DNA: TGCGCCAGCAGCGAGGGACAAGTACAAGAGACCCAGTACTTC
CDR3 protein: CASSEGQVQETQYF

CDR3 length: 16
clone size: -
V gene: TRBV7-8
J gene: TRBJ2-3
D gene: TRBD1
CDR3 DNA: TGTGCCAGCAGCCAGGTCGGGACAGGGGATGCAGATACGCAGTATTTT
CDR3 protein: CASSQVGTGDADTQYF

CDR3 length: 14
clone size: -
V gene: TRBV28
J gene: TRBJ1-6
D gene: -
CDR3 DNA: TGTGCCAGCAGTTGGCAGGGTTTACGGATTCCCCTCCACTTT
CDR3 protein: CASSWQGLRIPLHF

CDR3 length: 15
clone size: many
V gene: TRBV4-1
J gene: TRBJ2-1
D gene: TRBD2
CDR3 DNA: TGCGCCAGCAGGACGCCGGGACTAGCTGAGAATGAGCAGTTCTTC
CDR3 protein: CASRTPGLAENEQFF

CDR3 length: 17
clone size: many
V gene: TRBV18
J gene: TRBJ1-3
D gene: -
CDR3 DNA: TGTGCCAGCTCACCAGTCCATGACAGGCCCTTCCGGGGGGCCATATATTTT
CDR3 protein: CASSPVHDRPFRGAIYF

CDR3 length: 17
clone size: many
V gene: TRBV23-1
J gene: TRBJ1-2
D gene: -
CDR3 DNA: TGCGCCAGCAGTCAATCCACTCTAGACAGCTCTAACTATGGCTACACCTTC
CDR3 protein: CASSQSTLDSSNYGYTF

CDR3 length: 16
clone size: many
V gene: TRBV18
J gene: TRBJ2-6
D gene: -
CDR3 DNA: TGTGCCAGCTCACACCAACAGGTCTCTGGGGCCAACGTCCTGACTTTC
CDR3 protein: CASSHQQVSGANVLTF